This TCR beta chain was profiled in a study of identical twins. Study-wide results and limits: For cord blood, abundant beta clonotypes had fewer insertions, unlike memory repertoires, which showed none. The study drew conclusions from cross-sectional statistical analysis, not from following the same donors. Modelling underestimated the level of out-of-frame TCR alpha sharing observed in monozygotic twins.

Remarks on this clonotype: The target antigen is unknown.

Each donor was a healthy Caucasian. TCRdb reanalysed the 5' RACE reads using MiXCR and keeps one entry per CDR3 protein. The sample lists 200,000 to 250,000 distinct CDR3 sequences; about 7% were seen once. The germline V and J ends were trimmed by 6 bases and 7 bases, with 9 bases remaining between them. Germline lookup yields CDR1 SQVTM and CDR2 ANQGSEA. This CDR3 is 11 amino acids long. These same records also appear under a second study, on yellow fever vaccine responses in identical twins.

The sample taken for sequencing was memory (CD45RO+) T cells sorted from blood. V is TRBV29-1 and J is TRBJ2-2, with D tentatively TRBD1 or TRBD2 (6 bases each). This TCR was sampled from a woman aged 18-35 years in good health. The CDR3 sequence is CSVGGGGELFF. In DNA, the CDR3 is TGCAGCGTCGGGGGCGGCGGGGAGCTGTTTTTT.